These 22 T cell receptor beta chains were sequenced from one sample in a study of PD-L1 blockade in urothelial cancer. Sequenced by immunoSEQ multiplex PCR; TCRdb stores in-frame clones only, minus some. The sample holds roughly 50,000 clones; about 72% are singletons and the top ten take roughly 3.6%. Sequencing was performed on PBMCs, taken around atezolizumab (anti-PD-L1) treatment. The receptors derive from a man in his sixties or seventies with urothelial cancer.

The J gene is TRBJ2-1, the V gene TRBV4-2; 7 positions match TRBD2. Trimming cost V 6 bases and J 0 bases; bases outside gene matches: 8. Germline CDR1 LGHNA, CDR2 YNFKEQ. CDR3 length equals 16 residues. CDR3 protein: CASSLGGLSSYNEQFF. CDR3 DNA: TGTGCCAGCAGTCTGGGGGGACTAAGCTCCTACAATGAGCAGTTCTTC.

The chain joins TRBV6-1 to TRBJ1-4; 7 bases fit TRBD1. Germline trimming cut 5 bases from V and 3 bases from J; bases unmatched to any gene: 6. There are 15 residues in the CDR3. Germline V gives CDR1 MNHNS, CDR2 SASEGT. As DNA, the CDR3 is TGTGCCAGCAGTCCCCCCGGGACAGCTAATGAAAAACTGTTTTTT. It encodes CASSPPGTANEKLFF.

V gene TRBV28 combines with J gene TRBJ1-1; unclear D gene. CDR3 size: 13 residues. V was cut by 3 bases and J by 7 bases, with 12 bases left in between. Germline CDR1 MDHEN, CDR2 SYDVKM. The CDR3 sequence is CASSLGRSIEAFF. The CDR3 nucleotides are TGTGCCAGCAGTTTGGGGAGGTCAATTGAAGCTTTCTTT.

The chain carries TRBV27 and TRBJ2-1, with D unresolved. Per the germline V gene, CDR1 is MNHEY and CDR2 is SMNVEV (reference sequence). The V end was cut by 3 bases, the J end by 14 bases, with 11 bases between. This CDR3 is 11 amino acids long. CDR3 loop: CASSLGLSKFF. CDR3 bases: TGTGCCAGCAGTTTGGGCCTGTCGAAGTTCTTC.

The chain recombines TRBV7-9 with TRBJ2-3; 11 bases fit TRBD2. V shed 0 bases, J shed 3 bases, and the junction held 5 bases outside the gene matches. Germline CDR1 is SEHNR and CDR2 is FQNEAQ (reference sequence). This CDR3 contains 17 residues. CDR3 nucleotide sequence: TGTGCCAGCAGCTTAGCGCAAACTAGCGGGAGAACAGATACGCAGTATTTT. It specifies CASSLAQTSGRTDTQYF.

This chain joins TRBV7-6 and TRBJ2-1; 7 bases map to TRBD2. The length of the CDR3 is 15 residues. Germline lookup yields CDR1 SGHVS and CDR2 FNYEAQ. V lost 2 bases, J lost 5 bases, and 6 bases stayed unmatched. This CDR3 reads CASSLRGGWNNEQFF. The CDR3 DNA sequence: TGTGCCAGCAGCTTACGCGGGGGTTGGAACAATGAGCAGTTCTTC.

This chain joins TRBV13 and TRBJ2-3; a possible D gene is TRBD2 (6 bases). Germline loops: CDR1 PRHDT, CDR2 FYEKMQ (reference sequence). Trimming shortened V by 5 bases and J by 11 bases, and 23 bases separated the two germline ends. The CDR3 has 15 amino acids. In nucleotides, the CDR3 is TGTGCCAGCAGCCCCGTGGGTGGGAGGCTCCTGGGGCAGTATTTT. Residues: CASSPVGGRLLGQYF. Together with reference TRBV13 and TRBJ2-3, the CDR3 gives the full variable domain: AAGVIQSPRHLIKEKRETATLKCYPIPRHDTVYWYQQGPGQDPQFLISFYEKMQSDKGSIPDRFSAQQFSDYHSELNMSSLELGDSALYFCASSPVGGRLLGQYFGPGTRLTVL.

The chain is built from TRBV7-3 and TRBJ2-3; D is perhaps TRBD2 (6 bases). The germline CDR1 and CDR2 sequences are SGHTA and FQGTGA. There are 16 residues in the CDR3. Between the trimmed V and J ends, which lost 1 base and 4 bases, there was a span of 15 bases. CDR3 region: CASSLIRASGADTQYF. The CDR3 DNA follows: TGTGCCAGCAGCTTAATCCGGGCCTCGGGGGCAGATACGCAGTATTTT.

This chain links TRBV18 with TRBJ2-5; a possible D gene is TRBD2 (6 bases). This CDR3 region has 14 residues. CDR1 is KGHSH and CDR2 is LQKENI in the germline V gene. V lost 5 bases and J 1 base, leaving 11 bases between the germline ends. The CDR3: CASSERTTQETQYF. DNA for the CDR3: TGTGCCAGCTCAGAAAGGACTACCCAAGAGACCCAGTACTTC.

CDR3 amino acids: CASSVALHNDNEQFF. DNA of the CDR3: TGTGCCAGCAGCGTAGCTTTACATAACGACAATGAGCAGTTCTTC. The rearrangement uses TRBV9 and TRBJ2-1; D gene ambiguous. This CDR3 region has 15 residues. Germline V gene data show CDR1 as SGDLS and CDR2 as YYNGEE. Trimming cost V 0 bases and J 5 bases, with 12 bases left between them.

The V and J genes are TRBV5-1 and TRBJ2-7, with TRBD2 matching over 8 bases. Germline lookup yields CDR1 SGHRS and CDR2 YFSETQ. This CDR3 has 16 amino acids. With 0 bases clipped from V and 7 bases from J, the junction kept 12 bases outside the gene matches. CDR3 loop: CASSLAGGAELGEQYF. The CDR3 DNA reads as TGCGCCAGCAGCTTGGCCGGGGGGGCCGAGTTGGGAGAGCAGTACTTC.

Only one count was recorded for this clone. The V and J genes are TRBV11-1 and TRBJ2-7, with 7 nucleotides matching TRBD1. Per germline, CDR1 SGHAT and CDR2 FQDESV (reference sequence). This CDR3 comprises 14 residues. V shed 4 bases and J 0 bases; nucleotides not matched to a gene: 3. The CDR3 region has the DNA TGTGCCAGCAGCTCGGGACAGTACTCCTACGAGCAGTACTTC. Translated: CASSSGQYSYEQYF.

This clone occurred a few times. The V call is TRBV27, the J call TRBJ1-1; a weak D match, TRBD1 (6 bases). V dropped 5 bases and J dropped 1 base, with 17 bases sitting between them. The CDR3 runs to 16 residues. The germline CDR1 and CDR2 sequences are MNHEY and SMNVEV (reference sequence). The CDR3, as DNA: TGTGCCAGCAGTCCTCGGGCAGGGGTGGGGAACACTGAAGCTTTCTTT. This sequence encodes CASSPRAGVGNTEAFF.

This rearrangement joins TRBV7-9 to TRBJ2-3; 13 bases align to TRBD2. V dropped 1 base and J dropped 12; count of bases not matched to a gene: 4. The CDR3 loop spans 14 amino acids. Germline CDR1 and CDR2: SEHNR and FQNEAQ (reference sequence). The CDR3 region has the DNA TGTGCCAGCAGCTTAGATGGACTAGCGGGGGCACAGTATTTT. This sequence encodes CASSLDGLAGAQYF.

The V gene is TRBV7-2, the J gene TRBJ1-5; TRBD1 agrees at 7 bases. CDR3 length: 14 amino acids. Looked up from germline, CDR1 is SGHTA and CDR2 is FQGNSA. Trimming removed 3 bases from V and 6 bases from J; junction bases left unmatched: 5. The CDR3 sequence is CASSFLTGAQPQHF. As DNA, the CDR3 is TGTGCCAGCAGCTTTTTAACAGGGGCTCAGCCCCAGCATTTT.

This chain joins TRBV19 and TRBJ2-3; 8 positions agree with TRBD1. Germline CDR1 LNHDA, CDR2 SQIVND (reference sequence). V gave up 6 bases and J gave up 6 bases; unmatched junction bases: 20. This CDR3 is built from 18 residues. CDR3 loop: CASSTMPAGAGGMDTQYF. The CDR3 nucleotides read TGTGCCAGTAGCACAATGCCTGCAGGGGCAGGGGGCATGGATACGCAGTATTTT.

The chain is built from TRBV9 and TRBJ2-3, with 10 bases aligning to TRBD1. Losses at the gene ends were 4 bases for V and 2 bases for J; bases not matched to a gene: 7. Germline V gene sequence: CDR1 SGDLS, CDR2 YYNGEE. The CDR3 totals 16 residues. The CDR3 loop reads CASSSRTGGNTDTQYF. In DNA, the CDR3 is TGTGCCAGCAGCTCCCGGACAGGGGGGAACACAGATACGCAGTATTTT.

The rearrangement links TRBV6-6 to TRBJ1-5; no definite D call. Germline V lookup: CDR1 MNHNY, CDR2 SVGAGI (reference sequence). This CDR3 is built from 15 residues. V lost 7 bases, J lost 6 bases, and 19 bases lay in between. The DNA for the CDR3 is TGTGCCAGCACCCAATTTGAGGGCGGCGGTCAGCCCCAGCATTTT. Its translation is CASTQFEGGGQPQHF.

This chain links TRBV7-2 with TRBJ2-3; 8 positions agree with TRBD2. With V trimmed by 2 bases and J by 6 bases, 4 bases remained unmatched. This CDR3 is built from 14 residues. CDR1 is SGHTA and CDR2 is FQGNSA in the germline V gene. The DNA for the CDR3 is TGTGCCAGCAGCTTACGACTAGCGCTGGATACGCAGTATTTT. The encoded protein is CASSLRLALDTQYF. Combining the CDR3 with reference TRBV7-2 and TRBJ2-3 gives the whole variable domain GAGVSQSPSNKVTEKGKDVELRCDPISGHTALYWYRQSLGQGLEFLIYFQGNSAPDKSGLPSDRFSAERTGGSVSTLTIQRTQQEDSAVYLCASSLRLALDTQYFGPGTRLTVL.

This sequence joins TRBV5-4 and TRBJ2-7; possibly TRBD2 for D (5 bases). CDR3 length: 15 residues. The V end lost 4 bases, the J end lost 0 bases, and 14 bases lay between the germline ends. CDR1 and CDR2 from the germline V gene are SGHNT and YYREEE (reference sequence). CDR3 loop: CASSPRGPPSYEQYF. Here the CDR3 DNA reads TGTGCCAGCAGCCCAAGAGGGCCACCCTCCTACGAGCAGTACTTC. Together with reference TRBV5-4 and TRBJ2-7, the CDR3 gives the full variable domain: ETGVTQSPTHLIKTRGQQVTLRCSSQSGHNTVSWYQQALGQGPQFIFQYYREEENGRGNFPPRFSGLQFPNYSSELNVNALELDDSALYLCASSPRGPPSYEQYFGPGTRLTVT.

This sequence joins TRBV28 and TRBJ2-4, with a weak D call TRBD1 (6 bases). The V end was cut by 6 bases, the J end by 0 bases, with 15 bases between. The CDR3 has 16 residues. Germline CDR1 MDHEN, CDR2 SYDVKM. Here the CDR3 DNA reads TGTGCCAGCAGCAAGACAGGTGCTCTAGCCAAAAACATTCAGTACTTC. Translating gives CASSKTGALAKNIQYF.

This chain connects TRBV11-2 to TRBJ2-1; D possibly corresponds to TRBD2 (5 bases). The CDR3 extends over 16 amino acids. Germline V gives CDR1 SGHAT, CDR2 FQNNGV. Trimming took off 4 bases at V and 2 bases at J, with 15 bases between the two ends. CDR3: CASSSETTRTYNEQFF. The CDR3 nucleotides read TGTGCCAGCAGCTCGGAGACTACTAGAACCTACAATGAGCAGTTCTTC.